A single sample is the source of the 20 T cell receptor beta chains below, sequenced in a study of breast tumors, draining lymph nodes, adjacent tissues. MiXCR, applied by TCRdb to the multiplex PCR reads, yields one record per CDR3 protein. Among 270,000 or so distinct CDR3 sequences listed, roughly 30% were seen once. Axillary draining lymph nodes of breast cancer patients supplied the node samples. Material for sequencing was axillary lymph node tissue. These TCRs come from a female donor with breast cancer. Some clones in this sample may be carry-over from other donors' samples.

This clonotype was observed a few times. The chain has TRBV11-3 and TRBJ2-1; D gene uncertain. The CDR3 is 14 residues long. The germline V and J ends were trimmed by 3 bases and 8 bases, with 14 bases remaining between them. The V gene's germline CDR1 is SGHNT and CDR2 YENEEA. DNA of the CDR3: TGTGCCAGCAGCTTCCTAAGCCGGCCATATGAGCAGTTCTTC. It specifies CASSFLSRPYEQFF.

For this clonotype: A read error may be the cause here, since a much bigger clone is one base away. The rearrangement links TRBV20-1 to TRBJ2-7, with 10 bases lining up with TRBD2. This CDR3 has 16 residues. Germline V gives CDR1 DFQATT, CDR2 SNEGSKA (reference sequence). CDR3 residues: CSASPASSGSSYEQCF. For the CDR3, the DNA is TGCAGTGCTAGCCCCGCCTCTAGCGGGAGCTCCTACGAGCAGTGCTTC.

This chain joins TRBV5-1 and TRBJ2-1, with 8 bases that match TRBD1. CDR1 is SGHRS, CDR2 YFSETQ, per germline. The CDR3 spans 16 residues. The V and J ends lost 0 bases and 9 bases, in that order; junction bases with no gene match: 11. The CDR3 nucleotides are TGCGCCAGCAGCTTGGGAAGGACAGGGTATGAAAGTGAGCAGTTCTTC. As protein: CASSLGRTGYESEQFF.

The CDR3 spells CASSLTSSGRNEQYF. CDR3 DNA sequence: TGTGCCAGCAGCTTGACGTCTAGCGGGAGAAACGAGCAGTACTTC. The gene calls are TRBV7-6 and TRBJ2-7; 10 nucleotides agree with TRBD2. In germline, CDR1 is SGHVS, CDR2 FNYEAQ. V was pared by 3 bases and J by 5 bases, with 7 bases of the junction left unmatched. The CDR3 runs 15 residues.

This clonotype was detected many times. The rearrangement joins TRBV7-8 to TRBJ2-1; TRBD2 matches at 10 bases. Germline assignment: CDR1 SGHVS and CDR2 FQNEAQ. With V trimmed by 0 bases and J by 1 base, 3 bases remained unmatched. This CDR3 is 17 amino acids long. The CDR3: CASSLAISGGSYNEQFF. CDR3 bases: TGTGCCAGCAGCTTAGCTATTAGCGGGGGGTCCTACAATGAGCAGTTCTTC. The whole variable domain, filled in from reference TRBV7-8 and TRBJ2-1, reads GAGVSQSPRYKVAKRGQDVALRCDPISGHVSLFWYQQALGQGPEFLTYFQNEAQLDKSGLPSDRFFAERPEGSVSTLKIQRTQQEDSAVYLCASSLAISGGSYNEQFFGPGTRLTVL.

In the case of this clonotype: This may come from a read error, since a much larger clone is one base off. The chain carries TRBV11-3 and TRBJ2-1; D not certain. The CDR3 totals 16 residues. Germline values: CDR1 SGHNT, CDR2 YENEEA. V was clipped by 5 bases and J by 4 bases, with 18 bases between them. This CDR3 is CASSHVDTAEYNEQFF. CDR3 in DNA: TGTGCCAGCAGCCACGTAGACACGGCGGAATACAATGAGCAGTTCTTC.

Details on this clonotype: This may arise from a read error, as a much more abundant clone is one base away. The gene calls are TRBV6-6 and TRBJ2-7, with 10 bases identical to TRBD2. Germline CDR1 reads MNHNY; CDR2 reads SVGAGI (reference sequence). This CDR3 comprises 16 residues. Losses at the gene ends were 5 bases for V and 3 bases for J; bases not matched to a gene: 10. The CDR3 region has the DNA TGTGCCAGCAGTCACAGGACTAGCGGAGGGGACTACGAGCAGTACTTC. Residues: CASSHRTSGGDYEQYF.

This clonotype came up many times. V gene TRBV7-9 combines with J gene TRBJ2-7; D may be TRBD1 (6 bases). CDR1 is SEHNR and CDR2 is FQNEAQ in the germline V gene (reference sequence). The germline V and J ends were trimmed by 5 bases and 2 bases, with 13 bases remaining between them. This CDR3 is 14 amino acids long. The CDR3 is CASSQGQNPYEQYF. The CDR3 DNA sequence: TGTGCCAGCAGCCAGGGGCAGAACCCCTACGAGCAGTACTTC.

As for this clonotype: This may be a read error, as it is one base from a much larger clone. The rearrangement joins TRBV7-9 to TRBJ2-1; 9 bases match TRBD2. This CDR3 has 21 amino acids. In germline, CDR1 is SEHNR, CDR2 FQNEAQ (reference sequence). J lost 5 bases, V lost 3 bases, and 23 bases had no gene match. The DNA of the CDR3 is TGTGCCAGCAGCTTGTACGGGCGACTGAGAGCGGGAGGACTAAAAAACAATGAGCAGTTCTTC. Protein: CASSLYGRLRAGGLKNNEQFF. Full variable domain (outside the CDR3, taken from reference TRBV7-9 and TRBJ2-1): DTGVSQNPRHKITKRGQNVTFRCDPISEHNRLYWYRQTLGQGPEFLTYFQNEAQLEKSRLLSDRFSAERPKGSFSTLEIQRTEQGDSAMYLCASSLYGRLRAGGLKNNEQFFGPGTRLTVL.

Details on this clonotype: A single base separates this from a much larger clone, so it may be a read error. The J gene is TRBJ2-1, the V gene TRBV4-2, with 9 positions matching TRBD2. The CDR3 length is 16 residues. Germline-derived CDR1 and CDR2 are LGHNA and YNFKEQ. CDR3 coding DNA: TGTGCCAGCAGCCAAGCGCCGGGACTAGCTTACAGTGAGCAGTTCTTC. Residues: CASSQAPGLAYSEQFF.

In this sample, this clonotype turned up many times. V and J are TRBV11-1 and TRBJ2-7; D tentatively fits TRBD1 or TRBD2 (6 bases each). The V and J ends lost 5 bases and 3 bases respectively, with 17 bases between them. CDR3 length: 15 amino acids. Germline CDR1 SGHAT, CDR2 FQDESV (reference sequence). DNA for the CDR3: TGTGCCAGCAGCATAATGGCGGGACAAAGCTACGAGCAGTACTTC. Translating it yields CASSIMAGQSYEQYF. The whole variable domain, remainder taken from reference TRBV11-1 and TRBJ2-7, is EAEVAQSPRYKITEKSQAVAFWCDPISGHATLYWYRQILGQGPELLVQFQDESVVDDSQLPKDRFSAERLKGVDSTLKIQPAELGDSAMYLCASSIMAGQSYEQYFGPGTRLTVT.

This clonotype showed up many times. V gene TRBV7-2 combines with J gene TRBJ2-1, with D possibly being TRBD1 (6 bases). Trimming left V 5 bases short and J 6 bases short, with 8 bases between. The CDR3 extends over 12 amino acids. Germline CDR1 is SGHTA and CDR2 is FQGNSA. For the CDR3, the DNA is TGTGCCAGCAGCAACAGGGCCAATGAGCAGTTCTTC. Translating it yields CASSNRANEQFF.

For this clonotype: One end of the junction fails to match germline, which may point to a read error. In DNA form, the CDR3 reads TGTGCCACTAGTGACGGTAGCAATCAGACCCAGTACTTC. Its protein is CATSDGSNQTQYF. V usage is TRBV24-1 and J usage is TRBJ2-5, with D uncertain. CDR3 size: 13 residues. The germline CDR1 and CDR2 sequences are KGHDR and SFDVKD.

As regards this clonotype: Just one base apart from a much larger clone, this may be a read error. This sequence joins TRBV6-5 and TRBJ1-4, with D possibly matching TRBD1 (5 bases). CDR3 length equals 14 residues. Germline CDR1 and CDR2: MNHEY and SVGAGI. Trimming left V 4 bases short and J 3 bases short, with 9 bases between. CDR3 DNA sequence: TGTGCCAGCAGTTCTGACAGCCCTAATGAAAAACTGTTTTTT. Translation gives CASSSDSPNEKLFF.

This clonotype was recorded at least ten times. The chain combines TRBV12-3 or TRBV12-4 with TRBJ2-7; 8 bases align to TRBD2. CDR3 size: 15 residues. With V trimmed by 6 bases and J by 5 bases, 12 bases remained unmatched. CDR3 nucleotides: TGTGCCAGCAGCTTGACGGCGGGAGGCACCCACGAGCAGTACTTC. Its protein is CASSLTAGGTHEQYF.

The chain recombines TRBV7-8 with TRBJ2-5; 9 positions agree with TRBD1. Germline V gene data show CDR1 as SGHVS and CDR2 as FQNEAQ. J gave up 5 bases and V 3 bases, and 7 bases lay outside the gene matches. This CDR3 has 15 amino acids. CDR3 protein: CASSFRTGESETQYF. DNA of the CDR3: TGTGCCAGCAGCTTTAGGACAGGGGAGAGCGAGACCCAGTACTTC.

The gene calls are TRBV6-6 and TRBJ2-1, with 8 bases aligning to TRBD2. Germline V gene sequence: CDR1 MNHNY, CDR2 SVGAGI (reference sequence). The CDR3 length is 15 residues. V lost 5 bases, J lost 5 bases, and 8 bases stayed unmatched. The CDR3 region is CASSLREGRHNEQFF. The DNA of the CDR3 is TGTGCCAGCAGTCTCCGGGAGGGCCGCCACAATGAGCAGTTCTTC.

This clonotype was observed at least ten times. The rearrangement links TRBV7-9 to TRBJ2-1, with 12 positions matching TRBD2. Germline V gene data show CDR1 as SEHNR and CDR2 as FQNEAQ (reference sequence). V shed 0 bases, J shed 8 bases, and the junction held 5 bases outside the gene matches. This CDR3 spans 16 amino acids. DNA for the CDR3: TGTGCCAGCAGCTTAGCTTCTAGCGGGAGGGACTATGAGCAGTTCTTC. This gives the protein CASSLASSGRDYEQFF.

The rearrangement joins TRBV7-9 to TRBJ1-1; D gene uncertain. The germline V gene has CDR1 SEHNR and CDR2 FQNEAQ (reference sequence). The CDR3 length is 11 residues. The germline V and J ends were trimmed by 5 bases and 3 bases, with 4 bases remaining between them. The CDR3 region is CASSQDTEAFF. CDR3 nucleotides: TGTGCCAGCAGCCAGGACACTGAAGCTTTCTTT.

About this clonotype itself: A clone one base away is much larger, so this may be a read error. V and J are TRBV11-2 and TRBJ1-6; D is unresolved. This CDR3 is 18 amino acids long. Germline-derived CDR1 and CDR2 are SGHAT and FQNNGV. The DNA for the CDR3 is TGTGCCAGCAGCTTATTGTCTCCTTTGAGCTCCCATAATTCACCCCTCCACTTT. It encodes CASSLLSPLSSHNSPLHF.